This T cell receptor (beta chain) was recovered during a study of OX40 agonist ivuxolimab in advanced cancers. Overall study context: The treatment was a fully human IgG2 OX40 agonist, ivuxolimab. There were three patients with partial responses, one having hepatocellular carcinoma and two cutaneous melanoma. A mean age of roughly 60 years, range about 20 to 90, was recorded, and approximately 85% were male. Findings and limits, study-wide: In general, CD8+ T cells held more expanded clones than CD4+ did, on average.

Comment on this clone: Antigen: not known.

Germline values: CDR1 MDHEN, CDR2 SYDVKM. CDR3 length: 14 amino acids. The J segment lost 13 bases and the V segment lost 2 bases, leaving 11 bases of the junction unmatched. Profiled with immunoSEQ multiplex PCR; TCRdb holds only in-frame clones, not every one. The sample consists of roughly 49,000 clones, about 76% of them appearing once. Source: CD4+ or CD8+ T cells sorted from blood, taken in a trial of the OX40 agonist ivuxolimab. The clonotype originates from an adult with an advanced solid tumor such as melanoma, head and neck, liver or kidney cancer. The chain is built from TRBV28 and TRBJ1-2, with 9 positions matching TRBD1. The CDR3 DNA reads as TGTGCCAGCAGTTTAAGGGGACAGGGCCCTCGGAGCACCTTC. Its protein is CASSLRGQGPRSTF.